This T cell receptor (beta chain) comes out of a study of shared clonotypes between healthy human individuals. Study-level background: Three plates each covered CD4 naive and memory; CD8 naive two, CD8 memory one. Findings and caveats of the study: Generation probability values for non-shared clonotypes were lower than those for clonotypes shared by all four donors.

V shed 4 bases and J shed 1 base, with 10 bases lying between them. The germline CDR1 and CDR2 sequences are SEHNR and FQNEAQ (reference sequence). The CDR3 consists of 14 residues. Assay execution proceeded at the deep level. Tens of thousands of T cell genomes (approximately 0.2 ug DNA) went into each sorted-subset replicate. Libraries were prepared by immunoSEQ multiplex PCR; TCRdb keeps only in-frame clonotypes and omits some of them. Counted here are about 2.1 million clones, 93% occurring once; the ten biggest clones make up about 1.7%. On this clone itself: The antigen remains undetermined.

CD45RO-negative CD8 cells positively selected for CCR7 made up the naive population, which excluded terminally differentiated effector memory CD45RA+ cells. Input material: naive CD8+ T cells from PBMCs. This chain links TRBV7-9 with TRBJ2-5, with D unresolved. The TCR was taken from a man aged 18-30 years in good health. Some clones in this sample may be carry-over from other donors' samples. CDR3 sequence (DNA): TGTGCCAGCAGCTGGGGTGGGATCCAAGAGACCCAGTACTTC. It translates to CASSWGGIQETQYF.